Below are 16 T cell receptor beta chains sequenced from a single sample in a study of tissue T cells after allogeneic stem cell transplantation. Clones were read by immunoSEQ multiplex PCR, and TCRdb kept only the in-frame ones, dropping some. The repertoire holds more than 3,500 clones, with approximately 60% as singletons. The time point here: mouse harvest day 7 after allogeneic transplant. Tail vein injection delivered 10^7 T-cell-depleted bone marrow cells and 10^6 splenic CD5+ T cells. Sequencing used spleen. The receptors shown here come from a female BALB/c mouse given C57BL/6 T cells with graft-versus-host disease after an allogeneic hematopoietic cell transplant.

Turning to this clone: Mouse gene names apply. CDR3 sequence: CTCSAVEGKDTQYF. Partial CDR3 DNA: TGCACCTGCAGTGCAGTCGAGGGGAAAGACACCCAGTAC. J is TRBJ2-5 and V is TRBV1; TRBD1 might be the D (5 bases). The read falls 1 residue short of the CDR3 end, and the missing part is taken from the germline J gene. The CDR3 sequence is 14 residues long. Germline CDR1 and CDR2: NSQYPW and LRSPGD (reference sequence). V was cut by 1 base and J by 4 bases, with 9 bases left in between.

This clone was counted once. Gene names follow the mouse nomenclature. The read gets to within 1 residue of the CDR3 end, and the germline J gene fills in the rest. The V gene is TRBV3, the J gene TRBJ2-5, with 8 bases aligning to TRBD1. The CDR3 consists of 14 residues. The V segment lost 4 bases and the J segment 2 bases; nucleotides outside the gene matches: 2. Germline V gene lookup returns CDR1 SNHLY and CDR2 FYNGKV (reference sequence). CDR3 DNA (partial): TGTGCCAGCAGCTCGGACAGGGCCCAAGACACCCAGTAC. The encoded protein is CASSSDRAQDTQY. The entire CDR3 reads CASSSDRAQDTQYF.

This clone occurred a few times. Mouse names are used for the genes. Read data end 1 residue before the CDR3 end; the end is taken from the germline J gene. The chain carries TRBV13-1 and TRBJ1-2; 7 nucleotides agree with TRBD1. The CDR3 is 14 amino acids. The germline CDR1 and CDR2 sequences are NSHNY and SYGAGN. V was clipped by 4 bases and J by 0 bases; unmatched bases: 3. The DNA read from the CDR3 is TGTGCCAGCAGTCCAGGGGGGGCAAACTCCGACTACACC. The encoded protein is CASSPGGANSDYT. The whole CDR3 protein reads CASSPGGANSDYTF.

About this clone: Mouse names are used for the genes. The observed sequence ends 1 residue before the CDR3 terminus, with the missing tail filled in from the germline J gene. The chain is built from TRBV17 and TRBJ2-7; D is undetermined. Between the trimmed V and J ends, which lost 1 base and 0 bases, there was a span of 7 bases. Germline V gives CDR1 MNHDT, CDR2 YYDKIL. This CDR3 is built from 14 residues. This chain's CDR3 is CASSRAGISYEQYF. Incomplete CDR3 DNA: TGTGCTAGCAGTAGAGCGGGGATCTCCTATGAACAGTAC.

Of note for this clone: Gene names and germline match the mouse. The sequence runs out 1 residue before the end of the CDR3; the remainder is reconstructed from the germline J gene. The chain joins TRBV17 to TRBJ1-2, with D tentatively TRBD1 (6 bases). Germline V lookup: CDR1 MNHDT, CDR2 YYDKIL. V was trimmed by 3 bases and J by 3 bases, leaving 17 bases between them. CDR3 length: 16 amino acids. The sequenced CDR3 bases are TGTGCTAGCAGTAGGAGTGGGGCACAGGGCGACTCCGACTACACC. It encodes CASSRSGAQGDSDYT. The whole CDR3 protein reads CASSRSGAQGDSDYTF.

About this clone itself: All gene names here are mouse names. The read comes to an end 1 residue before the CDR3 does, leaving the germline J gene to fill in the end. The rearrangement joins TRBV5 to TRBJ1-5, with D possibly TRBD1 on 5 matching bases. Trimming removed 2 bases at V and 7 bases at J, with 6 bases between. This CDR3 spans 12 amino acids. Per the germline V gene, CDR1 is LGHNA and CDR2 is YNLKQL (reference sequence). CDR3 DNA (partial): TGTGCCAGCAGCCAACAGGGTCAGGCTCCGCTT. It encodes CASSQQGQAPL. The CDR3 in its entirety is CASSQQGQAPLF.

With regard to this clone: Genes and germline are mouse. From the germline J gene comes the end of the CDR3, since the read stops 1 residue before it. This rearrangement joins TRBV17 to TRBJ2-7, with 10 bases lining up with TRBD2. V was clipped by 3 bases and J by 7 bases; unmatched bases: 6. The germline gives CDR1 MNHDT, CDR2 YYDKIL. The CDR3 has 14 amino acids. Partial CDR3 DNA: TGTGCTAGCAGTAGGACTGGGGGGCCGAAGGAACAGTAC. Encoded protein: CASSRTGGPKEQY. The entire CDR3 protein reads CASSRTGGPKEQYF. Variable domain in full (rest from reference TRBV17 and TRBJ2-7): DTTVKQNPRYKLARVGKPVNLICSQTMNHDTMYWYQKKPNQAPKLLLFYYDKILNREADTFEKFQSSRPNNSFCSLYIGSAGLEYSAMYLCASSRTGGPKEQYFGPGTRLTVL.

In the case of this clone: Gene names and germline match the mouse. The read gets to within 1 residue of the CDR3 end, and the germline J gene fills in the rest. The chain is built from TRBV12-1 and TRBJ2-5, with 10 bases identical to TRBD2. The germline CDR1 and CDR2 sequences are SGHSN and HYEKVE. The CDR3 totals 14 residues. Trimming at V came to 4 bases and at J to 4 bases, leaving 4 bases not matched to a gene. CDR3 bases read: TGTGCCAGCTCGCTTACTGGGGGGGAAGACACCCAGTAC. Its protein product is CASSLTGGEDTQY. The CDR3 reads in full as CASSLTGGEDTQYF.

For this clone: Mouse gene names apply. The read gets to within 1 residue of the CDR3 end, and the germline J gene fills in the rest. This chain uses TRBV17 with TRBJ1-5; the D is unclear. The CDR3 consists of 10 residues. From germline, CDR1 is MNHDT and CDR2 YYDKIL. V was pared by 3 bases and J by 8 bases, with 2 bases between. The CDR3 is CASSRKAPLF. The CDR3 DNA, read in part, is TGTGCTAGCAGTAGGAAGGCTCCGCTT.

Comments on this clone: Gene names refer to mouse genes. The observed sequence ends 1 residue before the CDR3 terminus, with the missing tail filled in from the germline J gene. V is TRBV26 and J is TRBJ2-1; tentative D call: TRBD1 (5 bases). The CDR3 runs to 14 residues. Germline lookup yields CDR1 KGHPV and CDR2 FQNQEV (reference sequence). Trimming shortened V by 2 bases and J by 5 bases, and 10 bases separated the two germline ends. The CDR3 here is CASSLDRLHAEQFF. CDR3 bases read: TGTGCCAGCAGTCTGGACAGACTTCATGCTGAGCAGTTC.

On this clone: All gene names here are mouse names. CDR3 protein: CASSDNTLYF. The part of the CDR3 DNA that was read is TGTGCCAGCAGCGACAATACGCTCTAT. The chain has TRBV13-3 and TRBJ1-3; D is unclear. The DNA ends 1 residue before the CDR3 does, and the rest of the CDR3 is filled in from the germline J gene. The CDR3 totals 10 residues. From germline, CDR1 is NNHDY and CDR2 SYVADS. The V gene lost 5 bases and the J gene lost 7 bases, with 4 bases spanning the gap.

Details on this clone: The listed genes are named as in mouse. The read is 1 residue too short to cover the CDR3 end, so that end is filled in from the germline J gene. This sequence joins TRBV12-1 and TRBJ2-7; 8 bases align to TRBD2. The CDR3 covers 12 residues. Per germline, CDR1 SGHSN and CDR2 HYEKVE. V trimming: 3 bases; J trimming: 4 bases; junction bases outside the gene matches: 1. CDR3 bases read: TGTGCCAGCTCTGGGGGGGCTTATGAACAGTAC. Amino acids: CASSGGAYEQY. The complete CDR3 protein is CASSGGAYEQYF.

Points on this clone: Mouse germline and gene names are used. The read ends 1 residue shy of where the CDR3 ends; the end is completed using the germline J gene. The chain is built from TRBV13-3 and TRBJ2-5, with 7 nucleotides matching TRBD1. Germline V gene lookup returns CDR1 NNHDY and CDR2 SYVADS. After removal of 0 bases from V and 5 bases from J, the junction contained 0 bases not matched to a gene. This CDR3 spans 13 amino acids. CDR3 in amino acids: CASSDGDRDTQYF. Partial CDR3 DNA: TGTGCCAGCAGTGATGGGGACAGAGACACCCAGTAC.

In this sample, this clone turned up a few times. The genes are named according to mouse. The read halts 1 residue ahead of the CDR3 end, with the missing end drawn from the germline J gene. The V and J genes are TRBV13-2 and TRBJ2-2; D unclear. CDR3 length: 12 amino acids. Trimming stripped 1 base from V and 3 bases from J, with 1 base between. Looked up from germline, CDR1 is NNHNN and CDR2 is SYGAGS (reference sequence). The sequenced CDR3 bases are TGTGCCAGCGGTGATTACACCGGGCAGCTCTAC. It specifies CASGDYTGQLY. From start to end, the CDR3 is CASGDYTGQLYF.

This clone was seen a few times. Each gene name is a mouse one. The CDR3 extends 1 residue past the end of the read, so its final part is completed from the germline J gene. The V gene is TRBV1, the J gene TRBJ2-7, with D perhaps matching TRBD1 (5 bases). Per germline, CDR1 NSQYPW and CDR2 LRSPGD (reference sequence). The ends were cut back, 6 bases at V and 7 bases at J, with 13 bases in the middle. This CDR3 region has 12 residues. The sequenced CDR3 bases are TGCACCTGCAGCCCACAGGAGGGGGAACAGTAC. It encodes CTCSPQEGEQY. The CDR3 reads in full as CTCSPQEGEQYF.

As regards this clone: Mouse gene names apply. CDR3 sequence: CGARDRDRLNTEVFF. The sequenced CDR3 bases are TGTGGTGCTAGGGACCGAGACAGGTTGAACACAGAAGTCTTC. V and J are TRBV20 and TRBJ1-1; D might be TRBD1 (6 bases). The read terminates 1 residue before the CDR3 end, so the remaining end is supplied by the germline J gene. V was pared by 0 bases and J by 1 base, with 12 bases between. The CDR3 extends over 15 amino acids. The germline V gene has CDR1 GFQATS and CDR2 STVNSAI.